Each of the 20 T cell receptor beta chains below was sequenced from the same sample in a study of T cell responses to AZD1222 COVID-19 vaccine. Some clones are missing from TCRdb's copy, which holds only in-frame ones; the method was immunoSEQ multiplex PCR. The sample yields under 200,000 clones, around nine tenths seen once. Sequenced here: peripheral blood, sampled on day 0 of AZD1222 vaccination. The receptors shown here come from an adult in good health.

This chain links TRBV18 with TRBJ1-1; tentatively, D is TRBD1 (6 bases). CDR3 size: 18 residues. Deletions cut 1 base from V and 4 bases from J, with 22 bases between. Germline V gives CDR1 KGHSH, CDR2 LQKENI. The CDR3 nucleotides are TGTGCCAGCTCACCACAGCGGGGGCGGGGGGTAAGCGGCACTGAAGCTTTCTTT. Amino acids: CASSPQRGRGVSGTEAFF.

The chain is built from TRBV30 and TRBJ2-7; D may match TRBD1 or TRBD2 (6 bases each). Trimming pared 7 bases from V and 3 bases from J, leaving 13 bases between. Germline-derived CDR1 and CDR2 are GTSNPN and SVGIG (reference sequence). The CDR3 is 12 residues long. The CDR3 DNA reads TGTGCCTTAGGAGGGGGGCTCTACGAGCAGTACTTC. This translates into CALGGGLYEQYF. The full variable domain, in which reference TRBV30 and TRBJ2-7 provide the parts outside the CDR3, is SQTIHQWPATLVQPVGSPLSLECTVEGTSNPNLYWYRQAAGRGLQLLFYSVGIGQISSEVPQNLSASRPQDRQFILSSKKLLLSDSGFYLCALGGGLYEQYFGPGTRLTVT.

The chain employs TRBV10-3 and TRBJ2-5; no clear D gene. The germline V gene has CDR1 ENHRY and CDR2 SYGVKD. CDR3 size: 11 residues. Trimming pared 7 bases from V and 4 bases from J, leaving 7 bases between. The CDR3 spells CAITDGETQYF. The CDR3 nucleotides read TGTGCCATCACCGACGGAGAGACCCAGTACTTC.

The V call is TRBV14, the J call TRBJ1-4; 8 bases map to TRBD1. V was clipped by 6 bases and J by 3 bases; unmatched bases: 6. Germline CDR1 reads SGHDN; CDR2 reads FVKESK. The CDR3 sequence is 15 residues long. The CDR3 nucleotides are TGTGCCAGCAGTCCTGGACAGGGTGCTAATGAAAAACTGTTTTTT. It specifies CASSPGQGANEKLFF.

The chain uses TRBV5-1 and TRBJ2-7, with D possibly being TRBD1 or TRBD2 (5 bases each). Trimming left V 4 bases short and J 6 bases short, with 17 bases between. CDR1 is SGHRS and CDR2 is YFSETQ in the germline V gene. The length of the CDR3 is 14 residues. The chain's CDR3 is CASSVTEGLREQYF. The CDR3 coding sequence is TGCGCCAGCAGCGTGACAGAGGGGCTACGCGAGCAGTACTTC. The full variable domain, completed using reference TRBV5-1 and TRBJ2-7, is KAGVTQTPRYLIKTRGQQVTLSCSPISGHRSVSWYQQTPGQGLQFLFEYFSETQRNKGNFPGRFSGRQFSNSRSEMNVSTLELGDSALYLCASSVTEGLREQYFGPGTRLTVT.

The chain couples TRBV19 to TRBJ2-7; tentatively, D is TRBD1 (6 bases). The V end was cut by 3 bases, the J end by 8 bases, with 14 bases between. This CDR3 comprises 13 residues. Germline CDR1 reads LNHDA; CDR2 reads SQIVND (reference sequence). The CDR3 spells CASSMGYRAKQYF. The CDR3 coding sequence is TGTGCCAGTAGTATGGGGTACAGGGCTAAGCAGTACTTC.

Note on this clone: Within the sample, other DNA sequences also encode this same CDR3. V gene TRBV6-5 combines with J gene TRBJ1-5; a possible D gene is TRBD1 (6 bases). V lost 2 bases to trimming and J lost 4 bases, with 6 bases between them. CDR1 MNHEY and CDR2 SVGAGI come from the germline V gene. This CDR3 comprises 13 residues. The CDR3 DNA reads TGTGCCAGCAGTTACGACAGGAATCAGCCCCAGCATTTT. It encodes CASSYDRNQPQHF.

This CDR3 is CASSLAQLPDTQYF. CDR3 nucleotides: TGTGCCAGCAGCTTGGCTCAACTCCCAGATACGCAGTATTTT. V usage is TRBV5-4 and J usage is TRBJ2-3; no clear D gene. With 0 bases removed from V and 4 bases from J, the gap between germline ends came to 9 bases. Per the germline V gene, CDR1 is SGHNT and CDR2 is YYREEE (reference sequence). The CDR3 sequence is 14 residues long.

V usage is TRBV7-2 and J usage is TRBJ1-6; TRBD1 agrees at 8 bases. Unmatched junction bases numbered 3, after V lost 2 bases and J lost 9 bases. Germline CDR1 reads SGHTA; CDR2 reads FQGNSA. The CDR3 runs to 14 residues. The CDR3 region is CASSLQGAGSPLHF. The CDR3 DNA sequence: TGTGCCAGCAGCTTACAGGGGGCAGGTTCACCCCTCCACTTT.

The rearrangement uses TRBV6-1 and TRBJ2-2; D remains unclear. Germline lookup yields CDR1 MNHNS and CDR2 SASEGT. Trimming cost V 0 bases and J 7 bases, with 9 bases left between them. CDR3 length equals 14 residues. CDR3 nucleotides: TGTGCCAGCAGTGAAGCTATAAGGCGCGGGGAGCTGTTTTTT. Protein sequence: CASSEAIRRGELFF.

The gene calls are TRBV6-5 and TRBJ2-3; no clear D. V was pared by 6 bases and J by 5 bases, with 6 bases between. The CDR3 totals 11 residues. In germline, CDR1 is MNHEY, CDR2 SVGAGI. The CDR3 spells CASSLLDTQYF. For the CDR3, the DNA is TGTGCCAGCAGCCTGTTAGATACGCAGTATTTT.

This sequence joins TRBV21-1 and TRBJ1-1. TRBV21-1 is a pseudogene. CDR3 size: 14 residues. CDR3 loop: CASSGCQLNTEAFF. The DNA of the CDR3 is TGTGCCAGCAGCGGTTGCCAATTGAACACTGAAGCTTTCTTT.

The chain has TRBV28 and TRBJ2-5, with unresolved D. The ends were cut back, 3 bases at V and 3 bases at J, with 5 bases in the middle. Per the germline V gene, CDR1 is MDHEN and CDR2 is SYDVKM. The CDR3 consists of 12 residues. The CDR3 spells CASSLVEETQYF. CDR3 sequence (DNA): TGTGCCAGCAGTTTGGTCGAAGAGACCCAGTACTTC.

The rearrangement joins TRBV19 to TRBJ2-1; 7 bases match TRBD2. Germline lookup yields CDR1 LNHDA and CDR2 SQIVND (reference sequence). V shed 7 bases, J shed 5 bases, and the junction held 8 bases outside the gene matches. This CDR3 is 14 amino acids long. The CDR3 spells CASKTTSQHNEQFF. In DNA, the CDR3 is TGTGCCAGTAAGACGACTAGCCAGCACAATGAGCAGTTCTTC.

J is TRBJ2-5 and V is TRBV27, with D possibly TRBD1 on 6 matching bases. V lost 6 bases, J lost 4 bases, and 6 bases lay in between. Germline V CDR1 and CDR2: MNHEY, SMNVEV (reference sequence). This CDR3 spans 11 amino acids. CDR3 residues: CASRTGETQYF. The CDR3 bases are TGTGCCAGCAGGACAGGAGAGACCCAGTACTTC.

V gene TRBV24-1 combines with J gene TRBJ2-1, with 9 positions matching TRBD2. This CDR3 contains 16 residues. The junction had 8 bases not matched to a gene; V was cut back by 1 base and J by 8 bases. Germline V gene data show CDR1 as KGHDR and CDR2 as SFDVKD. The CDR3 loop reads CATSDFGAGGLHEQFF. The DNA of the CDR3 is TGTGCCACCAGTGATTTTGGGGCGGGAGGGCTCCATGAGCAGTTCTTC.

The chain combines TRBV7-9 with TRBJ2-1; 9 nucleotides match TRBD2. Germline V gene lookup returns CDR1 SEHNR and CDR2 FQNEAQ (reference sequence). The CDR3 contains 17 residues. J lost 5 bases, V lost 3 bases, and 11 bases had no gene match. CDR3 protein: CASSFLPTSGGNNEQFF. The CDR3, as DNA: TGTGCCAGCAGCTTTCTCCCGACGAGCGGGGGGAACAATGAGCAGTTCTTC.

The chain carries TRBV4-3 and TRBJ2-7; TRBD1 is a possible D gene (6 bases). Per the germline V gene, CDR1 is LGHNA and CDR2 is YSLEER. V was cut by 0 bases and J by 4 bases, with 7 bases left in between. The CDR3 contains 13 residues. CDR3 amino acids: CASSQDRGYEQYF. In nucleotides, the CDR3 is TGCGCCAGCAGCCAAGACAGGGGTTACGAGCAGTACTTC.

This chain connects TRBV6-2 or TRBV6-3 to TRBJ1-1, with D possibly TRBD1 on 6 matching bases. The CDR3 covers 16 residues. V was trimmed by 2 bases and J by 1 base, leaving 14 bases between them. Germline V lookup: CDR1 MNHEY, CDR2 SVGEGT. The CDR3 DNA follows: TGTGCCAGCAGTTACCCCGGAGGGGGAAGGAACACTGAAGCTTTCTTT. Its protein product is CASSYPGGGRNTEAFF.

This CDR3 reads CASSPQGNKAYEQYF. The CDR3 nucleotides read TGTGCCAGCAGTCCCCAGGGGAACAAGGCTTACGAGCAGTACTTC. This chain joins TRBV27 and TRBJ2-7; tentative D call: TRBD1 (6 bases). Trimming removed 5 bases at V and 4 bases at J, with 18 bases between. Germline CDR1 reads MNHEY; CDR2 reads SMNVEV (reference sequence). The CDR3 consists of 15 residues.